Detailed here is one T cell receptor (beta chain). Its antigen is still unknown. The entry originates in a study of graft-versus-host responses after intestinal transplantation. Overall study results and limits: Researchers found peak circulating GvH clone levels linked to early post-transplant HvG declines. Detection of GvH clones occurred in recipient marrow, and some had their first appearance in ileum or blood. Across patients carrying graft-donor T cell macrochimerism, allografts held high graft-versus-host to host-versus-graft clonal ratios.

From germline, CDR1 is SGHVS and CDR2 FNYEAQ. The CDR3 is made up of 15 amino acids. Trimming cost V 5 bases and J 6 bases, with 17 bases left between them. Profiled with immunoSEQ multiplex PCR; TCRdb holds only in-frame clones, not every one. The data hold about 120,000 clones, with roughly 95% observed a single time. Sequences were derived from unstimulated CD8+ T cells sorted from spleen or lymph node cells, sampled before intestinal transplant. The sequence was obtained from a human donor who received an intestinal transplant. This chain joins TRBV7-6 and TRBJ2-1; tentatively, D is TRBD1 (6 bases). CDR3 amino acids: CASSLWGLDANEQFF. The CDR3 nucleotides are TGTGCCAGCAGCCTTTGGGGGCTAGACGCCAATGAGCAGTTCTTC.